The clone carrying this TCR beta chain appeared once. Clones were read by immunoSEQ multiplex PCR, and TCRdb kept only the in-frame ones, dropping some. The repertoire holds 45,000 to 60,000 clones, under 90% seen once, with over 1.1% in the top ten. The data originate from a study of OX40 agonist ivuxolimab in advanced cancers. V gave up 1 base and J gave up 0 bases, with 8 bases separating them. Germline V lookup: CDR1 SGHNT, CDR2 YYREEE (reference sequence). The CDR3 covers 14 residues. The sample in question was CD4+ or CD8+ T cells sorted from blood, obtained in a trial of the OX40 agonist ivuxolimab. V and J are TRBV5-4 and TRBJ2-7; D uncertain. The TCR comes from an adult with an advanced solid tumor such as melanoma, head and neck, liver or kidney cancer. CDR3 nucleotides: TGTGCCAGCAGCTTGTTTCAGGTCTCCTACGAGCAGTACTTC. Translating gives CASSLFQVSYEQYF. Full variable domain (outside the CDR3, taken from reference TRBV5-4 and TRBJ2-7): ETGVTQSPTHLIKTRGQQVTLRCSSQSGHNTVSWYQQALGQGPQFIFQYYREEENGRGNFPPRFSGLQFPNYSSELNVNALELDDSALYLCASSLFQVSYEQYFGPGTRLTVT.